Following are 26 T cell receptor beta chains from one sample sequenced in a study of graft-versus-host responses after intestinal transplantation. Using immunoSEQ multiplex PCR, the repertoire was profiled, and TCRdb retains in-frame clones only, with some absent. The table includes more than 55,000 clones, roughly 90% detected once. This specimen was PBMCs, taken 26 days after transplant. The receptor source for this set is a human patient who received an intestinal transplant, so some T cells may come from the graft donor.

The chain uses TRBV27 and TRBJ2-7, with D perhaps matching TRBD2 (6 bases). V gave up 8 bases and J gave up 4 bases, with 15 bases separating them. This CDR3 has 13 residues. Germline-derived CDR1 and CDR2 are MNHEY and SMNVEV (reference sequence). The CDR3 loop is CASGAGKIYEQYF. The CDR3 bases are TGTGCCAGCGGGGCGGGAAAGATTTACGAGCAGTACTTC.

The rearrangement joins TRBV27 to TRBJ1-2; TRBD1 matches at 9 bases. V was clipped by 2 bases and J by 4 bases; unmatched bases: 5. This CDR3 region has 15 residues. Germline CDR1 reads MNHEY; CDR2 reads SMNVEV (reference sequence). CDR3 protein: CASSLRQGVGYGYTF. The CDR3 nucleotides are TGTGCCAGCAGTTTACGACAGGGGGTCGGCTATGGCTACACCTTC.

The gene calls are TRBV28 and TRBJ2-1; no clear D gene. This CDR3 region has 16 residues. Germline-derived CDR1 and CDR2 are MDHEN and SYDVKM. V was cut by 3 bases and J by 0 bases, with 12 bases left in between. CDR3 nucleotide sequence: TGTGCCAGCAGTTTCTCGCCGCCAGTCTCCTACAATGAGCAGTTCTTC. Its protein is CASSFSPPVSYNEQFF.

This clone has just one count. The gene calls are TRBV9 and TRBJ1-6; D is possibly TRBD1 (6 bases). The CDR3 extends over 15 amino acids. V lost 3 bases and J lost 7, with 14 bases in between. Germline CDR1 reads SGDLS; CDR2 reads YYNGEE. CDR3 sequence (DNA): TGTGCCAGCAGCGCCCCAGGGGTTGGAAATTCACCCCTCCACTTT. Protein product: CASSAPGVGNSPLHF.

V and J are TRBV19 and TRBJ2-5; D is possibly TRBD2 (6 bases). The germline gives CDR1 LNHDA, CDR2 SQIVND (reference sequence). V lost 5 bases and J lost 2, with 21 bases in between. The CDR3 sequence is 17 residues long. The CDR3 sequence is CASSPSPRERPQETQYF. In DNA, the CDR3 is TGTGCCAGTAGTCCAAGCCCCCGGGAGAGACCTCAAGAGACCCAGTACTTC. The full variable domain, its missing parts supplied by reference TRBV19 and TRBJ2-5, is DGGITQSPKYLFRKEGQNVTLSCEQNLNHDAMYWYRQDPGQGLRLIYYSQIVNDFQKGDIAEGYSVSREKKESFPLTVTSAQKNPTAFYLCASSPSPRERPQETQYFGPGTRLLVL.

V is TRBV9 and J is TRBJ2-3; no clear D. V was trimmed by 3 bases and J by 5 bases, leaving 16 bases between them. CDR1 is SGDLS and CDR2 is YYNGEE in the germline V gene. There are 15 residues in the CDR3. CDR3 amino acids: CASSAPTLGIDTQYF. The CDR3 nucleotides read TGTGCCAGCAGCGCGCCTACGTTGGGCATAGATACGCAGTATTTT.

The V gene is TRBV14, the J gene TRBJ2-7; no reliable D call. V was clipped by 4 bases and J by 0 bases, with 10 bases between them. The CDR3 is made up of 14 amino acids. Germline assignment: CDR1 SGHDN and CDR2 FVKESK. The CDR3 DNA reads as TGTGCCAGCAGCCCCAACGCGGTCTCCTACGAGCAGTACTTC. Translation gives CASSPNAVSYEQYF.

The chain has TRBV5-6 and TRBJ1-4, with 8 nucleotides matching TRBD1. Looked up from germline, CDR1 is SGHDT and CDR2 is YYEEEE. Trimming took 4 bases from V and 0 from J; bases not matched to a gene: 5. The CDR3 extends over 16 amino acids. CDR3 residues: CASSRGQAATNEKLFF. The CDR3 DNA is TGTGCCAGCAGCAGGGGACAGGCTGCAACTAATGAAAAACTGTTTTTT.

The gene calls are TRBV19 and TRBJ2-5; 11 bases agree with TRBD1. Germline V gives CDR1 LNHDA, CDR2 SQIVND (reference sequence). The V and J ends lost 3 bases and 2 bases, in that order; junction bases with no gene match: 5. The CDR3 totals 16 residues. DNA for the CDR3: TGTGCCAGTAGTATCGGGACAGGGGGGGATCAAGAGACCCAGTACTTC. This encodes CASSIGTGGDQETQYF.

The V call is TRBV2, the J call TRBJ2-1; TRBD2 matches at 14 bases. CDR3 size: 16 residues. Trimming removed 8 bases from V and 12 bases from J; junction bases left unmatched: 15. Germline loops: CDR1 SNHLY, CDR2 FYNNEI. In DNA form, the CDR3 reads TGTGCCAGCGGCATAAGACTAGCGGGAGGGCAGAGTGGGCAGTTCTTC. Its translation is CASGIRLAGGQSGQFF.

CDR3 in amino acids: CSVEDLRDRGRRGGQFF. CDR3 sequence (DNA): TGCAGCGTTGAAGATCTTCGGGACCGCGGCCGGAGGGGTGGGCAGTTCTTC. V is TRBV29-1 and J is TRBJ2-1, with a tentative D call TRBD2 (6 bases). Germline CDR1 reads SQVTM; CDR2 reads ANQGSEA. Trimming took off 0 bases at V and 12 bases at J, with 27 bases between the two ends. CDR3 length equals 17 residues.

This clone appeared once. The genes are TRBV10-1 and TRBJ2-1; 7 positions match TRBD1. J gave up 7 bases and V 6 bases, and 9 bases lay outside the gene matches. The length of the CDR3 is 14 residues. Germline V CDR1 and CDR2: WNHNN, SYGVQD (reference sequence). The CDR3 is CASSKTGSGNEQFF. CDR3 DNA: TGCGCCAGCAGCAAGACAGGGTCAGGGAATGAGCAGTTCTTC.

Points on this clone: One end of the junction fails to match germline, which may point to a read error. V gene TRBV4-1 combines with J gene TRBJ2-1; D gene ambiguous. Germline lookup yields CDR1 MGHRA and CDR2 YSYEKL. There are 17 residues in the CDR3. The chain's CDR3 is CASSQESTRFSHNEQFF. The CDR3 DNA sequence: TGCGCCAGCAGCCAAGAGAGCACGAGATTCTCCCACAATGAGCAGTTCTTC.

This chain links TRBV7-2 with TRBJ1-3; D gene uncertain. The germline V gene has CDR1 SGHTA and CDR2 FQGNSA. The CDR3 runs to 15 residues. V shed 3 bases and J shed 4 bases, with 13 bases lying between them. CDR3 in DNA: TGTGCCAGCAGCTTCTGGAGGGATTCAGGAAACACCATATATTTT. Translated, it gives CASSFWRDSGNTIYF.

The gene calls are TRBV10-1 and TRBJ1-3; tentative D call: TRBD1 (5 bases). The ends were cut back, 6 bases at V and 4 bases at J, with 19 bases in the middle. This CDR3 is built from 16 residues. The germline CDR1 and CDR2 sequences are WNHNN and SYGVQD (reference sequence). This CDR3 reads CASSTGTETGGNTIYF. CDR3 coding DNA: TGCGCCAGCAGCACCGGGACTGAGACGGGGGGAAACACCATATATTTT.

The chain employs TRBV5-5 and TRBJ2-1; 10 nucleotides agree with TRBD2. Trimming at V came to 2 bases and at J to 5 bases, leaving 4 bases not matched to a gene. Germline V gene lookup returns CDR1 SGHKS and CDR2 YYEKEE (reference sequence). The CDR3 loop spans 15 amino acids. Here the CDR3 DNA reads TGTGCCAGCAGCTTCGAGCGGGGGGGCCACAATGAGCAGTTCTTC. It is translated as CASSFERGGHNEQFF.

The V call is TRBV5-1, the J call TRBJ1-2, with 8 bases matching TRBD1. CDR3 length equals 14 residues. CDR1 SGHRS and CDR2 YFSETQ come from the germline V gene. With 2 bases clipped from V and 2 bases from J, the junction kept 2 bases outside the gene matches. CDR3 sequence: CASSLQGGNYGYTF. In nucleotides, the CDR3 is TGCGCCAGCAGCTTACAGGGGGGGAACTATGGCTACACCTTC.

The chain joins TRBV4-2 to TRBJ2-7; 7 nucleotides agree with TRBD1. The CDR3 is 16 amino acids. Unmatched junction bases numbered 8, after V lost 2 bases and J lost 1 base. Germline CDR1 is LGHNA and CDR2 is YNFKEQ. The CDR3 coding sequence is TGTGCCAGCAGCCAAAAAAAACAGGGGATGTCCTACGAGCAGTACGTC. This codes for CASSQKKQGMSYEQYV.

The chain uses TRBV28 and TRBJ2-1; D gene uncertain. The CDR3 runs 14 residues. Germline V gene data show CDR1 as MDHEN and CDR2 as SYDVKM. V was shortened by 3 bases and J by 8 bases, with 14 bases between the two germline ends. This chain's CDR3 is CASSFAEVLDEQFF. The CDR3 nucleotides read TGTGCCAGCAGTTTCGCAGAGGTCCTCGATGAGCAGTTCTTC.

This sequence joins TRBV4-1 and TRBJ1-1; D remains ambiguous. Germline assignment: CDR1 MGHRA and CDR2 YSYEKL. V lost 4 bases and J lost 6, with 12 bases in between. The CDR3 runs 13 residues. CDR3 nucleotide sequence: TGCGCCAGCAGCCGATCGAGCGGCGCTGAAGCTTTCTTT. As protein: CASSRSSGAEAFF.

J is TRBJ1-6 and V is TRBV5-3; D is possibly TRBD1 (5 bases). TRBV5-3 has ORF status, its function being uncertain. Trimming cost V 0 bases and J 0 bases, with 16 bases left between them. The CDR3 covers 19 residues. In DNA, the CDR3 is TGTGCCAGAAGCTTGGTTGGGGGGTTCCTGAGCTCCTATAATTCACCCCTCCACTTT. Its protein is CARSLVGGFLSSYNSPLHF.

The rearrangement joins TRBV6-4 to TRBJ2-3; 10 bases are shared with TRBD2. V trimming: 0 bases; J trimming: 4 bases; junction bases outside the gene matches: 4. The CDR3 extends over 16 amino acids. Germline CDR1 reads MRHNA; CDR2 reads SNTAGT. The CDR3 DNA follows: TGTGCCAGCAGTGACTCTGCTAGCGGGGGTGCAGATACGCAGTATTTT. It translates to CASSDSASGGADTQYF.

The chain is built from TRBV27 and TRBJ2-7; 8 bases agree with TRBD1. The CDR3 is 19 amino acids. V lost 3 bases to trimming and J lost 0 bases; unmatched junction nucleotides: 16. CDR1 is MNHEY, CDR2 SMNVEV, per germline (reference sequence). CDR3 in DNA: TGTGCCAGCAGTTTCTACGAGCCCCAACAGGGGGTAAACTCCTACGAGCAGTACTTC. Protein sequence: CASSFYEPQQGVNSYEQYF.

The rearrangement joins TRBV11-2 to TRBJ2-5; a weak D match, TRBD2 (5 bases). The CDR3 extends over 15 amino acids. Germline lookup yields CDR1 SGHAT and CDR2 FQNNGV. V lost 8 bases to trimming and J lost 4 bases, with 20 bases between them. CDR3 DNA: TGTGCCAGCCGCCCCCGGGCCAACCGGGGAGAGACCCAGTACTTC. This sequence encodes CASRPRANRGETQYF.

This rearrangement joins TRBV9 to TRBJ1-1, with 8 bases lining up with TRBD1. The CDR3 sequence is 14 residues long. Germline V gives CDR1 SGDLS, CDR2 YYNGEE. V dropped 2 bases and J dropped 1; count of bases not matched to a gene: 1. The CDR3 sequence is CASSVGTGNTEAFF. The DNA of the CDR3 is TGTGCCAGCAGCGTCGGGACAGGGAACACTGAAGCTTTCTTT.

The rearrangement joins TRBV11-2 to TRBJ2-5; unclear D gene. CDR1 and CDR2 (germline): SGHAT, FQNNGV. V was cut by 1 base and J by 5 bases, with 8 bases left in between. This CDR3 spans 13 amino acids. The CDR3, as DNA: TGTGCCAGCAGCTTAGCCTTCGAGGAGACCCAGTACTTC. This codes for CASSLAFEETQYF.